The clone carrying this TCR beta chain occurred once. V lost 6 bases, J lost 0 bases, and 3 bases stayed unmatched. The CDR3 has 14 amino acids. Germline CDR1 reads MNHNS; CDR2 reads SASEGT. This sample is part of a study of identical twins. TCRdb reprocessed the 5' RACE reads with MiXCR, giving one entry per CDR3 protein. The data contain about 430,000 distinct CDR3 sequences, approximately 17% of them singletons. Sequences were obtained from naive T cells sorted from blood. The receptor comes from a man aged 50-60 years in good health. The chain has TRBV6-1 and TRBJ2-7; TRBD1 matches 9 bases. CDR3 amino acids: CASRRQGDSYEQYF. DNA of the CDR3: TGTGCCAGCAGACGACAGGGGGACTCCTACGAGCAGTACTTC.